This TCR beta chain appears in the sequencing data of a study of cytomegalovirus exposure and HLA in healthy donors. Overall study results and limits: Researchers reported that a few CMV-associated chains were confirmed in vitro as CMV antigen-specific.

With regard to this clone: Antigen specificity is unknown.

The CDR3 has 16 amino acids. Trimming left V 2 bases short and J 2 bases short, with 14 bases between. Per the germline V gene, CDR1 is SGHRS and CDR2 is YFSETQ. PCR employed 60 Vbeta and 13 Jbeta primers. TCRdb's table, derived via immunoSEQ multiplex PCR, lists solely in-frame clones and lacks some. The table lists 150,000 to 200,000 clones, 70% to 90% of them singletons. This chain joins TRBV5-1 and TRBJ1-5; D perhaps matches TRBD1 (5 bases). This clonotype was sampled from a man aged 18 to 30 in good health and CMV-seropositive. Sequenced material: PBMCs. CDR3 amino acids: CASSFLPAQGNQPQHF. The CDR3 DNA sequence: TGCGCCAGCAGCTTTTTACCTGCACAGGGCAATCAGCCCCAGCATTTT.